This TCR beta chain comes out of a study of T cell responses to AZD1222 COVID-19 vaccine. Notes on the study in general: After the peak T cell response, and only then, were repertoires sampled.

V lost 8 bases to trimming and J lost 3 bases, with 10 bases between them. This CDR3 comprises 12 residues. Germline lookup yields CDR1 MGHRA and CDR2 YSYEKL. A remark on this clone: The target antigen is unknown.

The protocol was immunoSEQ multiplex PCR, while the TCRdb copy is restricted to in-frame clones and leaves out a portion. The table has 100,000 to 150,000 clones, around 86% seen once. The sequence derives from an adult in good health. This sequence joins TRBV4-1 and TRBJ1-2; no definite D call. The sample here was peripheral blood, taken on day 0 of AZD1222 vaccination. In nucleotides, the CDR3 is TGCGCCAGCCGTGGCAGGTACTATGGCTACACCTTC. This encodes CASRGRYYGYTF.